These 26 T cell receptor beta chains originate from one sample sequenced in a study of shared clonotypes between healthy human individuals. Using immunoSEQ multiplex PCR, the repertoire was profiled, and TCRdb retains in-frame clones only, with some absent. The sample comprises about 1 million clones, about 75% of which are singletons, and about 1.5% rests with the top ten. Sequenced sample: memory CD4+ T cells sorted from blood. Subset reported: CD45RA-negative fraction. The source of these receptors is a man younger than 35 in good health.

V is TRBV5-1 and J is TRBJ2-5; TRBD2 aligns across 7 bases. The J segment lost 1 base and the V segment lost 0 bases, leaving 3 bases of the junction unmatched. Germline assignment: CDR1 SGHRS and CDR2 YFSETQ. The CDR3 extends over 15 amino acids. The CDR3 region has the DNA TGCGCCAGCAGCTTGGGAGAGCGGGGCCAAGAGACCCAGTACTTC. Protein product: CASSLGERGQETQYF.

The V and J genes are TRBV19 and TRBJ2-7, with a weak D call TRBD2 (6 bases). The V gene's germline CDR1 is LNHDA and CDR2 SQIVND (reference sequence). V lost 3 bases, J lost 4 bases, and 13 bases lay in between. This CDR3 is 14 amino acids long. The CDR3 reads CASSIRGALYEQYF. The CDR3 DNA sequence: TGTGCCAGTAGTATCCGCGGGGCACTATACGAGCAGTACTTC.

Details on this clone: At the DNA level, this CDR3 is encoded by other sequences in the same sample as well. The rearrangement uses TRBV29-1 and TRBJ2-3, with 8 bases identical to TRBD2. Germline V gene sequence: CDR1 SQVTM, CDR2 ANQGSEA. There are 14 residues in the CDR3. V was clipped by 4 bases and J by 2 bases; unmatched bases: 5. The CDR3, as DNA: TGCAGCGTTGTCCTAGCGGGCCCCACAGATACGCAGTATTTT. It translates to CSVVLAGPTDTQYF.

The chain couples TRBV14 to TRBJ2-3, with D perhaps being TRBD1 or TRBD2 (6 bases each). CDR3 length equals 16 residues. CDR1 is SGHDN and CDR2 is FVKESK in the germline V gene. With 2 bases removed from V and 2 bases from J, the gap between germline ends came to 14 bases. This CDR3 reads CASSQLVGGFTDTQYF. CDR3 sequence (DNA): TGTGCCAGCAGCCAATTGGTGGGGGGCTTCACAGATACGCAGTATTTT.

This clone was observed a few times. The V call is TRBV7-6, the J call TRBJ2-5; D is unresolved. Germline V gene data show CDR1 as SGHVS and CDR2 as FNYEAQ. This CDR3 spans 13 amino acids. V lost 4 bases to trimming and J lost 4 bases, with 10 bases between them. Written as DNA, the CDR3 is TGTGCCAGCAGCTCCGGGTCCTTAGAGACCCAGTACTTC. Translation gives CASSSGSLETQYF.

V usage is TRBV5-1 and J usage is TRBJ2-2; no firm D call. The CDR3 has 18 amino acids. V dropped 0 bases and J dropped 4 bases, with 19 bases sitting between them. Per germline, CDR1 SGHRS and CDR2 YFSETQ. CDR3 loop: CASSLGRRSEWGTGELFF. DNA of the CDR3: TGCGCCAGCAGCTTGGGGCGCAGGTCTGAATGGGGCACCGGGGAGCTGTTTTTT.

This clone was observed a handful of times. The chain links TRBV27 to TRBJ2-7; TRBD2 aligns across 12 bases. The CDR3 consists of 16 residues. Germline values: CDR1 MNHEY, CDR2 SMNVEV (reference sequence). V trimming: 5 bases; J trimming: 6 bases; junction bases outside the gene matches: 11. CDR3 coding DNA: TGTGCCAGCAGTATTCTAGCGGGGGGGCGCCCAAGCGAGCAGTACTTC. This encodes CASSILAGGRPSEQYF.

This clone was observed a single time. The rearrangement uses TRBV19 and TRBJ2-7; D gene unclear. CDR1 and CDR2 from the germline V gene are LNHDA and SQIVND (reference sequence). The CDR3 is 14 residues long. The V and J ends lost 4 bases and 2 bases respectively, with 12 bases between them. The CDR3 DNA reads as TGTGCCAGTAGTAAGTATCAAGTACCCTACGAGCAGTACTTC. This sequence encodes CASSKYQVPYEQYF.

This chain joins TRBV19 and TRBJ2-1; 12 positions match TRBD2. Germline CDR1 is LNHDA and CDR2 is SQIVND (reference sequence). This CDR3 spans 17 amino acids. J was trimmed by 3 bases and V by 3 bases; bases with no gene match: 6. The CDR3 here is CASSIARTSGVYNEQFF. The CDR3 DNA reads as TGTGCCAGTAGTATTGCAAGGACTAGCGGGGTCTACAATGAGCAGTTCTTC.

The chain has TRBV2 and TRBJ2-5, with TRBD2 matching over 12 bases. This CDR3 comprises 15 residues. V shed 0 bases and J 4 bases; nucleotides not matched to a gene: 0. From germline, CDR1 is SNHLY and CDR2 FYNNEI. The CDR3 region is CASSEAGLAGETQYF. CDR3 coding DNA: TGTGCCAGCAGTGAAGCGGGACTAGCGGGAGAGACCCAGTACTTC.

The chain is built from TRBV15 and TRBJ2-5; 7 positions agree with TRBD2. CDR1 and CDR2 from the germline V gene are LNHNV and YYDKDF (reference sequence). The V segment lost 1 base and the J segment 6 bases; nucleotides outside the gene matches: 5. The CDR3 sequence is 14 residues long. CDR3 nucleotide sequence: TGTGCCACCAGCAGAGGCGGGGAGGGCAAGACCCAGTACTTC. Protein product: CATSRGGEGKTQYF.

This sequence joins TRBV7-8 and TRBJ2-7; D remains ambiguous. V gave up 5 bases and J gave up 3 bases, with 5 bases separating them. In germline, CDR1 is SGHVS, CDR2 FQNEAQ. CDR3 size: 11 residues. The CDR3 coding sequence is TGTGCCAGCAGCGCAGACTACGAGCAGTACTTC. The encoded protein is CASSADYEQYF.

V gene TRBV5-1 combines with J gene TRBJ2-7; 9 nucleotides line up with TRBD2. V lost 4 bases and J lost 2; bases outside the gene matches: 10. Germline loops: CDR1 SGHRS, CDR2 YFSETQ. This CDR3 contains 16 residues. The CDR3 nucleotides are TGCGCCAGCAGCAGAACCGGGACTAGCTTGCCCTACGAGCAGTACTTC. Translation: CASSRTGTSLPYEQYF.

The chain couples TRBV9 to TRBJ2-2; D is ambiguous. This CDR3 contains 14 residues. Looked up from germline, CDR1 is SGDLS and CDR2 is YYNGEE. V was pared by 5 bases and J by 5 bases, with 13 bases between. The chain's CDR3 is CASSEHIETGELFF. For the CDR3, the DNA is TGTGCCAGCAGTGAGCATATTGAGACCGGGGAGCTGTTTTTT.

The genes are TRBV5-6 and TRBJ2-5; D is perhaps TRBD1 (5 bases). The CDR3 loop spans 13 amino acids. Trimming shortened V by 4 bases and J by 4 bases, and 11 bases separated the two germline ends. The germline V gene has CDR1 SGHDT and CDR2 YYEEEE. The CDR3 nucleotides are TGTGCCAGCAGCCCCGACCAGGGAGAGACCCAGTACTTC. It codes for CASSPDQGETQYF.

On this clone: Other nucleotide sequences from this sample produce the same CDR3. V gene TRBV30 combines with J gene TRBJ1-5; D gene unclear. Germline V gene data show CDR1 as GTSNPN and CDR2 as SVGIG (reference sequence). Trimming took off 2 bases at V and 3 bases at J, with 8 bases between the two ends. The CDR3 covers 13 residues. The CDR3 sequence: CAWSPGDNQPQHF. CDR3 nucleotides: TGTGCCTGGAGTCCGGGAGACAATCAGCCCCAGCATTTT.

The chain has TRBV18 and TRBJ1-3, with 7 nucleotides matching TRBD1. Trimming at V came to 6 bases and at J to 6 bases, leaving 11 bases not matched to a gene. CDR1 is KGHSH and CDR2 is LQKENI in the germline V gene. This CDR3 has 15 amino acids. In nucleotides, the CDR3 is TGTGCCAGCTCCCGCGGACAGGCCCTCGCAAACACCATATATTTT. It encodes CASSRGQALANTIYF.

The V call is TRBV18, the J call TRBJ2-7, with D possibly being TRBD2 (5 bases). Germline lookup yields CDR1 KGHSH and CDR2 LQKENI. There are 14 residues in the CDR3. V lost 6 bases to trimming and J lost 3 bases, with 15 bases between them. CDR3 amino acids: CASSGVETRYEQYF. In DNA, the CDR3 is TGTGCCAGCTCCGGGGTAGAGACGCGCTACGAGCAGTACTTC. Variable domain in full (rest from reference TRBV18 and TRBJ2-7): NAGVMQNPRHLVRRRGQEARLRCSPMKGHSHVYWYRQLPEEGLKFMVYLQKENIIDESGMPKERFSAEFPKEGPSILRIQQVVRGDSAAYFCASSGVETRYEQYFGPGTRLTVT.

This clone was observed at least ten times. The identical CDR3 is also encoded by other nucleotide sequences in the sample. The gene calls are TRBV7-2 and TRBJ1-1; no reliable D call. This CDR3 is 14 amino acids long. Germline CDR1 SGHTA, CDR2 FQGNSA. With 2 bases removed from V and 5 bases from J, the gap between germline ends came to 12 bases. CDR3 DNA: TGTGCCAGCAGCTTACGATGGGGTCGAACTGAAGCTTTCTTT. Protein product: CASSLRWGRTEAFF.

V gene TRBV2 combines with J gene TRBJ2-3, with 13 bases aligning to TRBD2. Losses at the gene ends were 6 bases for V and 2 bases for J; bases not matched to a gene: 2. This CDR3 is built from 15 residues. Germline V CDR1 and CDR2: SNHLY, FYNNEI. CDR3 coding DNA: TGTGCCAGCAGACTAGCGGGAGGGCCCACAGATACGCAGTATTTT. Protein sequence: CASRLAGGPTDTQYF.

This clone was recorded once. The J gene is TRBJ2-7, the V gene TRBV6-6; no reliable D call. Germline CDR1 and CDR2: MNHNY and SVGAGI (reference sequence). Trimming shortened V by 2 bases and J by 2 bases, and 7 bases separated the two germline ends. The CDR3 is 13 residues long. The CDR3 loop is CASSYRAAYEQYF. CDR3 bases: TGTGCCAGCAGTTACAGGGCCGCCTACGAGCAGTACTTC.

This clone was counted a few times. The rearrangement uses TRBV5-1 and TRBJ2-1; 12 bases are a match to TRBD2. V lost 4 bases, J lost 9 bases, and 8 bases stayed unmatched. The CDR3 contains 15 residues. Germline loops: CDR1 SGHRS, CDR2 YFSETQ. The chain's CDR3 is CASSPTSGGTGEQFF. The CDR3 DNA reads TGCGCCAGCAGCCCGACTAGCGGGGGAACGGGTGAGCAGTTCTTC.

This clone was seen only a few times. The J gene is TRBJ2-3, the V gene TRBV30; TRBD2 might be the D (6 bases). V shed 0 bases and J shed 3 bases, with 10 bases lying between them. The CDR3 runs to 14 residues. Germline assignment: CDR1 GTSNPN and CDR2 SVGIG (reference sequence). CDR3 sequence (DNA): TGTGCCTGGAGTGTACGGGGGAGAACAGATACGCAGTATTTT. Amino acid sequence: CAWSVRGRTDTQYF.

The rearrangement links TRBV7-8 to TRBJ2-7; the D gene is possibly TRBD1 (5 bases). This CDR3 comprises 17 residues. The germline V gene has CDR1 SGHVS and CDR2 FQNEAQ. V dropped 1 base and J dropped 6 bases, with 22 bases sitting between them. CDR3: CASSLVDSPRGPREQYF. The CDR3 nucleotides read TGTGCCAGCAGCTTAGTCGATAGTCCTAGGGGTCCGCGCGAGCAGTACTTC.

This clone was counted only a few times. V and J are TRBV5-5 and TRBJ2-2, with 7 bases aligning to TRBD1. Germline V gene sequence: CDR1 SGHKS, CDR2 YYEKEE (reference sequence). V gave up 0 bases and J gave up 7 bases; unmatched junction bases: 6. This CDR3 spans 15 amino acids. The CDR3 region has the DNA TGTGCCAGCAGCTTGGCGAGACAGGGTTTCGGGGAGCTGTTTTTT. Amino acid sequence: CASSLARQGFGELFF.

The chain is built from TRBV2 and TRBJ2-5; no clear D gene. The germline V gene encodes CDR1 SNHLY and CDR2 FYNNEI. This CDR3 spans 13 amino acids. V was cut by 7 bases and J by 1 base, with 10 bases left in between. CDR3 DNA: TGTGCCAGCATGTTCAACCCCCAAGAGACCCAGTACTTC. Translated: CASMFNPQETQYF. Based on the CDR3 plus reference TRBV2 and TRBJ2-5, the full variable domain is EPEVTQTPSHQVTQMGQEVILRCVPISNHLYFYWYRQILGQKVEFLVSFYNNEISEKSEIFDDQFSVERPDGSNFTLKIRSTKLEDSAMYFCASMFNPQETQYFGPGTRLLVL.